The 2 T cell receptor beta chains below were found in one sample sequenced in a study of blood T cell repertoires in COVID-19. TCRdb keeps only in-frame clones here, not all; method: immunoSEQ multiplex PCR. The sample has 450,000 to 500,000 clones; 75% to 90% are singletons. Sequencing was carried out using PBMCs or T cells enriched from blood (not recorded which). These receptors were collected from a woman in her sixties or seventies who had recovered from COVID-19.

V gene TRBV9 combines with J gene TRBJ1-6, with TRBD1 as a possible D gene (6 bases). CDR1 and CDR2 from the germline V gene are SGDLS and YYNGEE. This CDR3 is built from 14 residues. Trimming stripped 7 bases from V and 5 bases from J, with 13 bases between. CDR3 DNA sequence: TGTGCCAGCGCCGGGACACTGGATAATTCACCCCTCCACTTT. Protein product: CASAGTLDNSPLHF.

V and J are TRBV5-1 and TRBJ2-4; D may be TRBD2 (6 bases). V was trimmed by 0 bases and J by 8 bases, leaving 9 bases between them. The CDR3 is 13 residues long. Germline V gene data show CDR1 as SGHRS and CDR2 as YFSETQ. CDR3 bases: TGCGCCAGCAGCTTGGGGAGGGGTGACATTCAGTACTTC. Translated, it gives CASSLGRGDIQYF.